This T cell receptor beta chain is drawn from a study of T cells in Graves' hyperthyroidism and ophthalmopathy. Across the whole study: Peripheral blood was secured at the point of initial diagnosis, before any treatment.

TCR beta CDR3 regions were amplified from RNA transcripts. An initial round of RT-PCR targeting the TCR CDR3 relied on the HTBI primer set. A single record per CDR3 protein comes from TCRdb applying MiXCR to the multiplex PCR reads. The sample holds hundreds of thousands of distinct CDR3 sequences; around 40% are singletons and the top ten take approximately 31%. Fresh peripheral blood, roughly 10 ml, was the source of the PBMCs. The origin of this receptor is a woman between 40 and 55 years old with Graves' hyperthyroidism. The sample taken for sequencing was blood.

CDR3 in DNA: TGTGCCAGCAGCCGGGAACAGGCGAACACTGAAGCTTTCTTT. It specifies CASSREQANTEAFF. V is TRBV7-3 and J is TRBJ1-1, with D possibly being TRBD1 (5 bases). Trimming removed 5 bases at V and 1 base at J, with 11 bases between. Germline V CDR1 and CDR2: SGHTA, FQGTGA. This CDR3 has 14 residues.